The present entry profiles one TCR beta chain with its context. Method: immunoSEQ multiplex PCR; TCRdb's copy keeps in-frame clones and lacks some. Of about 190,000 clones listed, 65% to 85% are singletons. These data come from a study of blood T cell repertoires in COVID-19. Exposed volunteers were people who met a COVID-19 case within 2 weeks before study entry. The CDR3 totals 15 residues. The V end lost 1 base, the J end lost 0 bases, and 9 bases lay between the germline ends. Germline CDR1 is KGHSH and CDR2 is LQKENI. The specimen was PBMCs or T cells enriched from blood (not recorded which). The chain links TRBV18 to TRBJ1-2; D is undetermined. The clonotype was recovered from a woman aged 25 to 39 who had been exposed to COVID-19. Here the CDR3 reads CASSPRRDTNYGYTF. Written as DNA, the CDR3 is TGTGCCAGCTCACCACGGCGGGATACTAACTATGGCTACACCTTC.